The T cell receptor beta chain under discussion was sequenced for a study of metastatic and nonmetastatic thyroid tumors. Germline values: CDR1 MNHNS, CDR2 SASEGT. The CDR3 has 13 amino acids. Per the original data handling: Across clinicopathological groups, CDR3 differences served as the basis for building a distant-metastasis classifier for papillary thyroid cancer. MiXCR re-clonotyped the PCR reads for TCRdb. The V and J calls and clone size come from TCRdb's table, not from the authors' own analysis. The table lists tens of thousands of clones, around 20% of them singletons, with 15% to 17% in the top ten. In this sample, this clone turned up a few times. A read error may produce the germline difference seen at one junction end. All patients were treatment-naive before thyroid surgery.

Specimen: blood. The sequence was collected from a female donor with papillary thyroid cancer or a benign thyroid nodule (not recorded which). Some clones in this sample may be carry-over from other donors' samples. This chain connects TRBV6-1 to TRBJ1-3; D gene unclear. The CDR3 DNA follows: TGTGCCAGCAGGGTTCATGCTGGAAACACCGTATATTTT. This translates into CASRVHAGNTVYF.